These T cell receptor beta chains were read from a single sample in a study of T cells in Graves' hyperthyroidism and ophthalmopathy. In TCRdb, the multiplex PCR reads were re-called with MiXCR into one record per CDR3 protein. The table has some 500,000 distinct CDR3 sequences, approximately 15% seen once. The material sequenced was blood. The source of these receptors is a woman under 30 with Graves' hyperthyroidism. Each CDR3 is given with its conserved first and last residue. D genes are given only for firm matches. Rows may omit the clone size; those that give it use once, few, many or a size class.

j_gene	abundance	d_gene	v_gene	CDR3aa	CDR3nt
TRBJ2-7	few	TRBD1	TRBV2	CASSPNRGEQYF	TGTGCCAGCAGTCCCAACAGGGGCGAGCAGTACTTC
TRBJ2-5	many	NA	TRBV12-5	CASALQGPPATQYF	TGTGCTAGTGCCCTACAGGGCCCCCCGGCGACCCAGTACTTC
TRBJ1-5	many	NA	TRBV3-1	CASSQDFGLLRPQHF	TGTGCCAGCAGCCAAGATTTTGGCCTCTTAAGGCCCCAGCATTTT
TRBJ2-7	many	NA	TRBV7-2	CASSLARVREQYF	TGTGCCAGCAGCTTAGCTCGGGTCAGGGAGCAGTACTTC
TRBJ2-1	many	NA	TRBV5-1	CASSLGDRYNEQFF	TGCGCCAGCAGCTTAGGGGATAGATACAATGAGCAGTTCTTC
TRBJ2-3	many	TRBD2	TRBV11-2	CASSLGLAGRGDTQYF	TGTGCCAGCAGCTTAGGACTAGCGGGTCGGGGTGATACGCAGTATTTT
TRBJ2-1	few	NA	TRBV29-1	CSVRGGQGWDEQFF	TGCAGCGTTAGAGGGGGGCAGGGATGGGATGAGCAGTTCTTC
TRBJ2-5	many	NA	TRBV3-1	CASSRTARETQYF	TGTGCCAGCAGCCGGACAGCCAGGGAGACCCAGTACTTC
TRBJ1-3	NA	NA	TRBV19	CASSSPGRQSSGNTIYF	TGTGCCAGTAGTAGTCCCGGACGGCAGAGCTCTGGAAACACCATATATTTT
TRBJ2-3	few	NA	TRBV7-9	CASRTSGLNTDTQYF	TGTGCCAGCAGGACCTCGGGACTCAACACAGATACGCAGTATTTT
TRBJ1-4	NA	NA	TRBV5-5	CASSLRGRDEKLFF	TGTGCCAGCAGCTTACGTGGTCGGGATGAAAAACTGTTTTTT
TRBJ1-6	many	TRBD1	TRBV27	CASSSGQGMRSPLHF	TGTGCCAGCAGTTCCGGACAGGGGATGCGTTCACCCCTCCACTTT
TRBJ1-1	few	NA	TRBV4-1	CASSQPNRKSTEAFF	TGCGCCAGCAGCCAACCGAACAGGAAGAGCACTGAAGCTTTCTTT
TRBJ2-1	NA	TRBD2	TRBV5-1	CASSFSASGSLGEQFF	TGCGCCAGCAGCTTTTCGGCTAGCGGGTCATTAGGTGAGCAGTTCTTC
TRBJ2-6	many	NA	TRBV27	CASSFKGSGANVLTF	TGTGCCAGCAGTTTCAAAGGCTCTGGGGCCAACGTCCTGACTTTC
TRBJ1-3	NA	NA	TRBV6-1	CASRTDLSGNTIYF	TGTGCCAGCAGAACAGACCTCTCTGGAAACACCATATATTTT
TRBJ1-1	few	NA	TRBV19	CASLGGGDVGTEAFF	TGTGCCAGTCTGGGAGGAGGGGATGTAGGGACTGAAGCTTTCTTT
TRBJ1-1	many	NA	TRBV3-1	CASSVDGYRASPEAFF	TGTGCCAGCAGCGTAGACGGGTACAGGGCAAGCCCTGAAGCTTTCTTT
TRBJ2-7	many	TRBD1	TRBV6-2/TRBV6-3	CASKTGGLSYEQYF	TGTGCCAGCAAGACAGGGGGCCTCTCCTACGAGCAGTACTTC
TRBJ1-2	many	NA	TRBV12-3/TRBV12-4	CASSLLILGLGYTF	TGTGCCAGCAGTTTACTAATTCTCGGGCTTGGCTACACCTTC
TRBJ2-2	many	NA	TRBV2	CASSHHLTAERKNTGELFF	TGTGCCAGCAGTCATCATCTGACCGCGGAAAGAAAGAACACCGGGGAGCTGTTTTTT
TRBJ2-1	many	TRBD2	TRBV9	CASSGEVGTSDYNEQFF	TGTGCCAGCAGCGGAGAGGTGGGGACTAGCGACTACAATGAGCAGTTCTTC
TRBJ2-5	many	NA	TRBV2	CASSPNTWETQYF	TGTGCCAGCAGTCCTAATACCTGGGAGACCCAGTACTTC
TRBJ2-3	many	NA	TRBV12-5	CASMPGGSTDTQYF	TGTGCTAGTATGCCCGGGGGAAGCACAGATACGCAGTATTTT
TRBJ2-2	NA	NA	TRBV9	CASSYSGELFF	TGTGCCAGCAGCTATTCCGGGGAGCTGTTTTTT
TRBJ2-5	many	NA	TRBV12-3/TRBV12-4	CASSFVGGGETQYF	TGTGCCAGCAGTTTCGTCGGAGGCGGGGAGACCCAGTACTTC
TRBJ2-3	many	TRBD2	TRBV7-3	CASSLLAEITSTDTQYF	TGTGCCAGCAGCTTACTAGCGGAAATTACTAGCACAGATACGCAGTATTTT
TRBJ2-5	many	NA	TRBV2	CASRKTRTGPETQYF	TGTGCCAGCAGAAAGACTAGGACGGGGCCCGAGACCCAGTACTTC
TRBJ2-3	many	NA	TRBV7-9	CASAPLWGRELADTQYF	TGTGCCAGCGCTCCTCTATGGGGCAGGGAGTTAGCAGATACGCAGTATTTT
TRBJ2-1	many	NA	TRBV14	CASSQVRRYNEQFF	TGTGCCAGCAGCCAAGTTAGACGATACAATGAGCAGTTCTTC
TRBJ2-2	few	NA	TRBV27	CASSLRIGELFF	TGTGCCAGCAGTTTGAGAATCGGGGAGCTGTTTTTT
TRBJ2-3	few	TRBD2	TRBV4-1	CASSQEPLAGGLTDTQYF	TGCGCCAGCAGCCAAGAACCCCTAGCGGGAGGTCTTACAGATACGCAGTATTTT
TRBJ1-1	many	NA	TRBV27	CASSSVTAWGTEAFF	TGTGCCAGCAGTTCCGTGACGGCATGGGGCACTGAAGCTTTCTTT
TRBJ2-3	few	TRBD1	TRBV11-3	CASSPGTGGGMQYF	TGTGCCAGCAGCCCCGGGACAGGGGGCGGGATGCAGTATTTT
TRBJ2-1	many	TRBD1	TRBV6-1	CASDEDRGENNEQFF	TGTGCCAGCGACGAAGACAGGGGTGAGAACAATGAGCAGTTCTTC
TRBJ2-7	NA	NA	TRBV5-1	CASSLHQNYEQYF	TGCGCCAGCAGCTTACACCAGAACTACGAGCAGTACTTC
TRBJ1-2	NA	NA	TRBV12-3/TRBV12-4	CASSFEVRSYGYTF	TGTGCCAGCAGTTTTGAGGTCAGGAGCTATGGCTACACCTTC
TRBJ2-1	NA	NA	TRBV24-1	CATQGLWGWFF	TGTGCCACCCAAGGACTCTGGGGCTGGTTCTTC
TRBJ1-3	many	TRBD1	TRBV28	CASFEWTGRMNTIYF	TGTGCCAGCTTTGAGTGGACAGGGAGGATGAACACCATATATTTT
TRBJ2-5	NA	NA	TRBV27	CASRGRGGLETQYF	TGTGCCAGCAGGGGAAGAGGGGGACTAGAGACCCAGTACTTC
TRBJ2-3	NA	NA	TRBV24-1	CATGFTDTQYF	TGTGCCACCGGTTTCACAGATACGCAGTATTTT
TRBJ1-3	few	NA	TRBV6-1	CASRKEENTIYF	TGTGCCAGCAGGAAGGAAGAAAACACCATATATTTT
TRBJ2-1	NA	TRBD2	TRBV6-2/TRBV6-3	CASRGGLAGENEQFF	TGTGCCAGCAGGGGGGGACTAGCGGGGGAGAATGAGCAGTTCTTC
TRBJ2-1	many	TRBD1	TRBV12-3/TRBV12-4	CASNPGGSYNEQFF	TGTGCCAGCAACCCAGGGGGTTCCTACAATGAGCAGTTCTTC
TRBJ1-4	many	NA	TRBV7-8	CASSPKSFGPNEKLFF	TGTGCCAGCAGCCCCAAATCCTTCGGACCTAATGAAAAACTGTTTTTT
TRBJ2-2	many	NA	TRBV20-1	CSASENTGELFF	TGCAGTGCTTCAGAGAACACCGGGGAGCTGTTTTTT
TRBJ1-2	NA	TRBD1	TRBV4-2	CASSLFTGDYGYTF	TGTGCCAGCAGCTTATTCACAGGGGACTATGGCTACACCTTC
TRBJ1-2	NA	NA	TRBV9	CASSVDLALQGMAGYTF	TGTGCCAGCAGCGTAGATTTGGCTCTCCAGGGAATGGCTGGCTACACCTTC
TRBJ2-6	few	NA	TRBV29-1	CSVEKFSGANVLTF	TGCAGCGTTGAAAAGTTCTCGGGGGCCAACGTCCTGACTTTC
TRBJ1-1	many	NA	TRBV5-6	CASSLGGSTEAFF	TGTGCCAGCAGCTTAGGGGGAAGCACTGAAGCTTTCTTT
TRBJ2-1	many	TRBD1	TRBV11-3	CASSRRDSNEQFF	TGTGCCAGCAGCCGACGGGACAGCAATGAGCAGTTCTTC
TRBJ2-1	NA	NA	TRBV6-2/TRBV6-3	CASSYPTSNEQFF	TGTGCCAGCAGTTACCCCACTAGCAATGAGCAGTTCTTC
TRBJ2-7	few	TRBD1	TRBV19	CASSIVSGTAMYEQYF	TGTGCCAGTAGTATAGTTTCCGGGACAGCGATGTACGAGCAGTACTTC
TRBJ1-6	NA	NA	TRBV9	CASSVGGGIDNSPLHF	TGTGCCAGCAGCGTAGGAGGAGGGATCGATAATTCACCCCTCCACTTT
TRBJ2-5	NA	NA	TRBV9	CASSVASPLAGQGETQYF	TGTGCCAGCAGCGTAGCCTCCCCATTAGCGGGTCAGGGGGAGACCCAGTACTTC
TRBJ2-7	many	NA	TRBV10-2	CASSESTWAYEQYF	TGCGCCAGCAGTGAGTCGACTTGGGCCTACGAGCAGTACTTC